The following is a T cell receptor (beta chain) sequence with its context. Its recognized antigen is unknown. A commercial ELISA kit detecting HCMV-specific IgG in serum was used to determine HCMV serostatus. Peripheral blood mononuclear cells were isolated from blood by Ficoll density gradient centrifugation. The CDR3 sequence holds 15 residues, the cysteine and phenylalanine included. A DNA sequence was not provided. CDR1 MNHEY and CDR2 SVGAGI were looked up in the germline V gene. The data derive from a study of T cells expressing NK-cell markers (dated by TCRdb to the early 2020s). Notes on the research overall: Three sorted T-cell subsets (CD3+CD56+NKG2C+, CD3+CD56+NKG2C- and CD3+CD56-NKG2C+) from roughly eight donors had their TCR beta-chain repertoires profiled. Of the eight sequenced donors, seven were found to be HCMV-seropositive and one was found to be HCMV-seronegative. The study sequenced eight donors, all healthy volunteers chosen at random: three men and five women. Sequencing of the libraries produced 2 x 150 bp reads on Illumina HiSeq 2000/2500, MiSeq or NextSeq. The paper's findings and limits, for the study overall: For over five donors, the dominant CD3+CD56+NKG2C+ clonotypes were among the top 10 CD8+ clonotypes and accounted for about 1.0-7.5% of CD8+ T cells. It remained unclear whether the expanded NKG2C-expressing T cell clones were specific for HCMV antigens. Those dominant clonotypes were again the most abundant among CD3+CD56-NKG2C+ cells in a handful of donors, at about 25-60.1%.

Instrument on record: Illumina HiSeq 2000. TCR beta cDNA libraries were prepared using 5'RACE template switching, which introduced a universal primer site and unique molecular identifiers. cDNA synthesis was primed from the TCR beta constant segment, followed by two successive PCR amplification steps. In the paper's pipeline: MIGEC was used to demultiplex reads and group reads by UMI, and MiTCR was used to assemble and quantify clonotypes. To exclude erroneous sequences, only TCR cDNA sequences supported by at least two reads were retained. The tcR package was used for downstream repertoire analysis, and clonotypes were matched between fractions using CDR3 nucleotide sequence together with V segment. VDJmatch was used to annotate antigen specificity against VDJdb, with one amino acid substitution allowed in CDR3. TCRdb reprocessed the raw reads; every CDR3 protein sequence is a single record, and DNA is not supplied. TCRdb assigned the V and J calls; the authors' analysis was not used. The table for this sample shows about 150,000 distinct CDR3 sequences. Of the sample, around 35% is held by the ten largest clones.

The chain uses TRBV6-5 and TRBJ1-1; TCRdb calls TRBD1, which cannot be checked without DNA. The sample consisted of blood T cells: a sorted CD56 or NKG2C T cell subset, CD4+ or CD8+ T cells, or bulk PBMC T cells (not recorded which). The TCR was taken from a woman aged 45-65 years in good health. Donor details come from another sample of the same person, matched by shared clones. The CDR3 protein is CASSLRTGRETEAFF.